A single sample is the source of the 2 T cell receptor beta chains below, sequenced in a study of tissue T cells after allogeneic stem cell transplantation. TCRdb keeps only in-frame clones here, not all; method: immunoSEQ multiplex PCR. The table has around 7,000 clones, less than 50% seen once. Noted time point: mouse harvest day 7 after allogeneic transplant. Mouse grafts combined 10^7 T-cell-depleted bone marrow cells with 10^6 splenic CD5+ T cells. The sequenced material came from lymph node tissue. All receptors derive from a female BALB/c mouse given C57BL/6 T cells with graft-versus-host disease after an allogeneic hematopoietic cell transplant.

To note about this clone: Gene names and germline match the mouse. The CDR3 end is not reached by the read, which stops 1 residue before it; the germline J gene fills it in. The chain links TRBV19 to TRBJ1-1; no firm D call. V was cut by 6 bases and J by 1 base, with 4 bases left in between. Germline values: CDR1 FNHDT, CDR2 SITEND (reference sequence). The CDR3 totals 11 residues. The CDR3 bases that were read are TGTGCCAGCATTGGGAACACAGAAGTCTTC. It specifies CASIGNTEVF. The whole CDR3 region reads CASIGNTEVFF.

This clone has only a few counts. The gene names given are mouse names. The read halts 1 residue ahead of the CDR3 end, with the missing end drawn from the germline J gene. The chain employs TRBV4 and TRBJ1-1; 7 nucleotides match TRBD1. There are 13 residues in the CDR3. The junction had 2 bases not matched to a gene; V was cut back by 4 bases and J by 3 bases. Per the germline V gene, CDR1 is LGHDT and CDR2 is YNNKQL (reference sequence). The CDR3 here is CASSSDRDTEVFF. CDR3 bases read: TGTGCCAGCAGCTCCGACAGGGACACAGAAGTCTTC.